A single T cell receptor beta chain is shown here with its context. Its cognate antigen is unknown. Using immunoSEQ multiplex PCR, the repertoire was profiled, and TCRdb retains in-frame clones only, with some absent. The repertoire has 93,000 or so clones, more than 85% of them found once; the top ten carry less than 1.5%. The entry originates in a study of graft-versus-host responses after intestinal transplantation. Study-wide context: Grafts were multivisceral, liver-intestinal, or isolated intestinal. All recipients got anti-thymocyte globulin induction, then tacrolimus and steroids for 2 to 4 years. Broader study findings: Allografts carried high graft-versus-host to host-versus-graft clonal ratios in patients having graft-donor T cell macrochimerism. Peak GvH clone levels in circulation were associated with early post-transplant HvG declines.

CDR1 SGDLS and CDR2 YYNGEE come from the germline V gene. The length of the CDR3 is 12 residues. V was pared by 0 bases and J by 10 bases, with 7 bases between. Sequenced material: unstimulated CD8+ T cells sorted from spleen or lymph node cells, taken before intestinal transplant. The receptor's source is a human donor who received an intestinal transplant. The genes are TRBV9 and TRBJ1-4, with a tentative D call TRBD1 (6 bases). CDR3 amino acids: CASSVEGGKLFF. The CDR3 DNA reads as TGTGCCAGCAGCGTAGAAGGGGGAAAACTGTTTTTT.